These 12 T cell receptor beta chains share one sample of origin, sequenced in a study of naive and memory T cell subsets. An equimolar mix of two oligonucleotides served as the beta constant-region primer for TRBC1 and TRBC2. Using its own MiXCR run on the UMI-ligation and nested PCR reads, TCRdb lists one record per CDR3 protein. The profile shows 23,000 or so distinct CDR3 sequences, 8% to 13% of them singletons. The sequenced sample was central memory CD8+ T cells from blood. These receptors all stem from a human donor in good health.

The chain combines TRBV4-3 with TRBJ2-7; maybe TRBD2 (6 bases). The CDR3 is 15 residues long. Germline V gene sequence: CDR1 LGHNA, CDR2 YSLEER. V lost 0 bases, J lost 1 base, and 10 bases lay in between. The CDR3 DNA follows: TGCGCCAGCAGCCAAGATTCGGCGGGATCCTACGAGCAGTACTTC. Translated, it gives CASSQDSAGSYEQYF.

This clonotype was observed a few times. The CDR3 nucleotides read TGTGCCAGCAGCGTAGATTTCGGGGGAGTCTACGAGCAGTACTTC. Translating gives CASSVDFGGVYEQYF. The rearrangement joins TRBV9 to TRBJ2-7; D perhaps matches TRBD2 (6 bases). The V and J ends lost 0 bases and 3 bases respectively, with 13 bases between them. Per germline, CDR1 SGDLS and CDR2 YYNGEE. CDR3 length: 15 amino acids.

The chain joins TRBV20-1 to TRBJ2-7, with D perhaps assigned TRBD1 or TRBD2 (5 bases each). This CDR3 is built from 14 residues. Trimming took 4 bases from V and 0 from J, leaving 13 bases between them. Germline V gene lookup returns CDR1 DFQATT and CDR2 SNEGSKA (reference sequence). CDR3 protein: CSAKAGALSYEQYF. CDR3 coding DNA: TGCAGTGCTAAGGCCGGGGCCCTCTCCTACGAGCAGTACTTC.

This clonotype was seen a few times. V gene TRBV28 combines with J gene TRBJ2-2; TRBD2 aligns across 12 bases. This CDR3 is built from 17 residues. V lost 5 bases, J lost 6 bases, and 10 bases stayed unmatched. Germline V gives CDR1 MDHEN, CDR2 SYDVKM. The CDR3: CASSPTPGTSGSGELFF. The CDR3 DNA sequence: TGTGCCAGCAGTCCAACTCCCGGGACTAGCGGGTCCGGGGAGCTGTTTTTT.

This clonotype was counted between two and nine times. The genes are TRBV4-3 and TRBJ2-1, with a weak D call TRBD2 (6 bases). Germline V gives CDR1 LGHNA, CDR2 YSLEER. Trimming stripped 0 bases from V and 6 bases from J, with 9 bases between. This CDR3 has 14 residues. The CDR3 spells CASSQEISGNEQFF. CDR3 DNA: TGCGCCAGCAGCCAAGAGATTAGCGGCAATGAGCAGTTCTTC.

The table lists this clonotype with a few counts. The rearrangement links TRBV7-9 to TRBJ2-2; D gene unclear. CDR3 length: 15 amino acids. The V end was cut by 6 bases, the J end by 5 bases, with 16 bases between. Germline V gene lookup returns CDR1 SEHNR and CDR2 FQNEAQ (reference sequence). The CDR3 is CASSQDPVRTGELFF. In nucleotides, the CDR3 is TGTGCCAGCAGTCAGGACCCGGTGCGGACCGGGGAGCTGTTTTTT.

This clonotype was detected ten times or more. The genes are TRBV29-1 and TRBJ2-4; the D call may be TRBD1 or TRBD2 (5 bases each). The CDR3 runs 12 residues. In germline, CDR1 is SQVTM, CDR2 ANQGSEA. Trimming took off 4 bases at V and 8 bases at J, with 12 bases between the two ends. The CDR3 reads CSVGDAIDIQYF. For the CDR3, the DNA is TGCAGCGTTGGGGACGCCATTGACATTCAGTACTTC.

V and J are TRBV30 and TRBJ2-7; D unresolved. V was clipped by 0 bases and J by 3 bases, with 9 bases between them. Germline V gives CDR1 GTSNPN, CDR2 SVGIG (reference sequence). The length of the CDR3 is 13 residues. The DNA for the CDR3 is TGTGCCTGGAGTGTTAGTAATGTCTACGAGCAGTACTTC. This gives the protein CAWSVSNVYEQYF. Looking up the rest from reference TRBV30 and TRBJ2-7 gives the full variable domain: SQTIHQWPATLVQPVGSPLSLECTVEGTSNPNLYWYRQAAGRGLQLLFYSVGIGQISSEVPQNLSASRPQDRQFILSSKKLLLSDSGFYLCAWSVSNVYEQYFGPGTRLTVT.

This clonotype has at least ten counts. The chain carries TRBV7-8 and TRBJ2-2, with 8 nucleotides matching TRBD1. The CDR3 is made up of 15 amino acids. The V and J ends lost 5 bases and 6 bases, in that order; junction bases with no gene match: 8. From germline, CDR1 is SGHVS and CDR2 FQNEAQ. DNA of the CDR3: TGTGCCAGCAGCCCCCGACAGGGGCCCTCCGGGGAGCTGTTTTTT. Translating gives CASSPRQGPSGELFF.

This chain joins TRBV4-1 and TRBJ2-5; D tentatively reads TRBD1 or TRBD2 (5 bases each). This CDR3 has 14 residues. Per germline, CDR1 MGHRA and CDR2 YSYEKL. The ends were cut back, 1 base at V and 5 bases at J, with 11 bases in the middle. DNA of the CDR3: TGCGCCAGCAGCCAAGGGACGGGGCTGGAGACCCAGTACTTC. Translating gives CASSQGTGLETQYF.

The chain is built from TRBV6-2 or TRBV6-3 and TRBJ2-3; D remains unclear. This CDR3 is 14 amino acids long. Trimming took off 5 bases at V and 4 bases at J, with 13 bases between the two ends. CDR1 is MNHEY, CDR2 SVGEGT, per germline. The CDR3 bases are TGTGCCAGCAGTCTCGGACCGGCGGCAGATACGCAGTATTTT. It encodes CASSLGPAADTQYF.

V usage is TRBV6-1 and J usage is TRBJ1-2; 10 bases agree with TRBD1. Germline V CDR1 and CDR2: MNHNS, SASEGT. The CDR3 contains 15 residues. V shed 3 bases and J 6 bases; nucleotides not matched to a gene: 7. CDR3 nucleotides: TGTGCCAGCAGTGATTCAGACAGGGGGCACGATGGCTACACCTTC. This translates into CASSDSDRGHDGYTF.